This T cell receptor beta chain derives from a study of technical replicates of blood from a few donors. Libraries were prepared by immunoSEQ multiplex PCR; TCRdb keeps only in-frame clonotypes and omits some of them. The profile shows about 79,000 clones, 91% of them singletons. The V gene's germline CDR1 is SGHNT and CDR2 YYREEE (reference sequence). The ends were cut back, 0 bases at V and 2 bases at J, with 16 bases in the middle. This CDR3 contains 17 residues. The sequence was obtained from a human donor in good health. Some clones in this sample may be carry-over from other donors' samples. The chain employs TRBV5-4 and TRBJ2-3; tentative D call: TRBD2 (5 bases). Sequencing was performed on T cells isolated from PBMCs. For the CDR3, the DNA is TGTGCCAGCAGCTTGGGCCTGAGAACGGGAAACACAGATACGCAGTATTTT. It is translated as CASSLGLRTGNTDTQYF.